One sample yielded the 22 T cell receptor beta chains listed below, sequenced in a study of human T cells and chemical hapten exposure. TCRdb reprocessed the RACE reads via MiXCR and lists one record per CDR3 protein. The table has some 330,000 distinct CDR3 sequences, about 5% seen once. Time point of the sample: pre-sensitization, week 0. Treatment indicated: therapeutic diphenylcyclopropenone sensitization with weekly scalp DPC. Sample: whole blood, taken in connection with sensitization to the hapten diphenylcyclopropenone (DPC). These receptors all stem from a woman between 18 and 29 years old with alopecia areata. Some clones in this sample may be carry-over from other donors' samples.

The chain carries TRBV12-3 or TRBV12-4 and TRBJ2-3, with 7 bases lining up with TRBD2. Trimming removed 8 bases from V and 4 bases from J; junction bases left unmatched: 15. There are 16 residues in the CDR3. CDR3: CASSLSGEGEADTQYF. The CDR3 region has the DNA TGTGCCAGCTCTCTTTCGGGGGAGGGAGAGGCAGATACGCAGTATTTT.

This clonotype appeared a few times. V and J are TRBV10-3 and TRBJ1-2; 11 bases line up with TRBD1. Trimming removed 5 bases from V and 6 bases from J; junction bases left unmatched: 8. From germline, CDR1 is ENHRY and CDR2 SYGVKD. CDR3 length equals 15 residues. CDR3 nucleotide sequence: TGTGCCATCAGTTTTTCGGACAGGGGGCTAGATGGCTACACCTTC. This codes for CAISFSDRGLDGYTF.

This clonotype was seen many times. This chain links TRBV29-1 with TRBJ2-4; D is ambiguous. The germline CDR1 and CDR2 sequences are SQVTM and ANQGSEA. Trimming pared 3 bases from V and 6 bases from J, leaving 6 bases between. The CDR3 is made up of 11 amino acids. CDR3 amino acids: CSVDVVNIQYF. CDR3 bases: TGCAGCGTTGATGTCGTAAACATTCAGTACTTC.

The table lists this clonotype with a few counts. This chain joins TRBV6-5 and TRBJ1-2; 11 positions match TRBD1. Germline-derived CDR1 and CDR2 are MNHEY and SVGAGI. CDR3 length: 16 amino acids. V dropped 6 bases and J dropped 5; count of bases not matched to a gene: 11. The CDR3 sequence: CASRPGTGGISYGYTF. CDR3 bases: TGTGCCAGCAGACCCGGGACAGGGGGGATTTCGTATGGCTACACCTTC.

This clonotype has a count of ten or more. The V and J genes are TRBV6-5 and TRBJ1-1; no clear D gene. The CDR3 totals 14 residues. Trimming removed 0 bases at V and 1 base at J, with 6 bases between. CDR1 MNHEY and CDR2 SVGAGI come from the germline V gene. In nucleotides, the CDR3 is TGTGCCAGCAGTTACTCTAAGGAGAACACTGAAGCTTTCTTT. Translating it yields CASSYSKENTEAFF.

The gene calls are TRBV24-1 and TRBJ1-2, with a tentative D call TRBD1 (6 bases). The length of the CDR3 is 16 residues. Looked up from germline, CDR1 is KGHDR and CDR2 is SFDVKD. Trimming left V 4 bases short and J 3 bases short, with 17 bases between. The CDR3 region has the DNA TGTGCCACCAGTGACTCTGCACAGGGTCAACACTATGGCTACACCTTC. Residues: CATSDSAQGQHYGYTF.

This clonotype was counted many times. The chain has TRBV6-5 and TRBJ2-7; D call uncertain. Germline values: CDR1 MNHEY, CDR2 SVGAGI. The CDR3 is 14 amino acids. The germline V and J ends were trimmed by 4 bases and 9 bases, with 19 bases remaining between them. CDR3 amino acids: CASSSVDPSRRQYF. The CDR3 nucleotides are TGTGCCAGCAGTTCGGTCGACCCGAGCCGGAGGCAGTACTTC.

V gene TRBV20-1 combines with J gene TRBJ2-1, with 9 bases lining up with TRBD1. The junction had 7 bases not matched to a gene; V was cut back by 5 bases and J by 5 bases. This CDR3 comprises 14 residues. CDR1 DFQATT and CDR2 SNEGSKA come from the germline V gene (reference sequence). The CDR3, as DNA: TGCAGTGCTCCCGGGACAGGGATGAACAATGAGCAGTTCTTC. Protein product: CSAPGTGMNNEQFF.

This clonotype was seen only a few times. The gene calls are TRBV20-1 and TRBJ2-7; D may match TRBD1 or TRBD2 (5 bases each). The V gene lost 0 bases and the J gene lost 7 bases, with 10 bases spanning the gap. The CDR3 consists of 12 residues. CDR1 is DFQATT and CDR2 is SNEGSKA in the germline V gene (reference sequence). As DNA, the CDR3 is TGCAGTGCTAGAGATGTGGGGGAGGAGCAGTACTTC. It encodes CSARDVGEEQYF.

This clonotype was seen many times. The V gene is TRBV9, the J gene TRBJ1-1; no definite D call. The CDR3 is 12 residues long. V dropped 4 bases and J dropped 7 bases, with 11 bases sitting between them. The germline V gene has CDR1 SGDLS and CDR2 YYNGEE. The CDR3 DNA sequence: TGTGCCAGCAGCCTACGACCAGGTGAAGCTTTCTTT. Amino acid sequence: CASSLRPGEAFF.

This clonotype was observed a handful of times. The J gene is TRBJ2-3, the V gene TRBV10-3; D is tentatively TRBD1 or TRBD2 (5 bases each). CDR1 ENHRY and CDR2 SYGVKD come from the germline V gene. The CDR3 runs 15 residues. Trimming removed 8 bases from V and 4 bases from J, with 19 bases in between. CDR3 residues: CAIGQGSGLADTQYF. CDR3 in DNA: TGTGCCATCGGTCAAGGGTCGGGGCTGGCAGATACGCAGTATTTT.

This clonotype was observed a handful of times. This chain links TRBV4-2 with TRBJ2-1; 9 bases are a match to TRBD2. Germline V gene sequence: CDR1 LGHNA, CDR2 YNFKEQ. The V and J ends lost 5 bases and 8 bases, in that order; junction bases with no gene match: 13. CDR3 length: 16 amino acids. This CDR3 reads CASSSSEGSGGYEQFF. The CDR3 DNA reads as TGTGCCAGCAGCTCTAGCGAAGGTAGCGGGGGCTATGAGCAGTTCTTC.

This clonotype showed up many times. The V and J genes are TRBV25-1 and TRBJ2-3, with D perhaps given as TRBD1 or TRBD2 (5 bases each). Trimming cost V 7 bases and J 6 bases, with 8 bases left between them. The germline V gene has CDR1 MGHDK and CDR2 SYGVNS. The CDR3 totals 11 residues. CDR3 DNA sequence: TGTGCCAGCATTTGGGGGGATACGCAGTATTTT. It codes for CASIWGDTQYF.

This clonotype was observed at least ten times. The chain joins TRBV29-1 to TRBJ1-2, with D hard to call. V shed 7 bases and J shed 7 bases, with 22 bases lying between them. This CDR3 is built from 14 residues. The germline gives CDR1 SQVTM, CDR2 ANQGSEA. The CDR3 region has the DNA TGCAGCGGTTCGCCCCTTGCAGACGTTAGTGGCTACACCTTC. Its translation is CSGSPLADVSGYTF.

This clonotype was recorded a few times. The CDR3 here is CASSQDKQGNYGYTF. The CDR3 DNA reads TGTGCCAGCAGCCAAGATAAGCAGGGGAACTATGGCTACACCTTC. The gene calls are TRBV4-2 and TRBJ1-2; maybe TRBD1 (6 bases). The CDR3 is made up of 15 amino acids. The germline gives CDR1 LGHNA, CDR2 YNFKEQ. V lost 0 bases to trimming and J lost 2 bases, with 10 bases between them.

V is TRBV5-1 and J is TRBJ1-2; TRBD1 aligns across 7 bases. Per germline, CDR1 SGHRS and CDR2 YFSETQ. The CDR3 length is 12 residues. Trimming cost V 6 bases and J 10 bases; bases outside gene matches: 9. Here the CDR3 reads CASTIQGRDYTF. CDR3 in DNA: TGCGCCAGCACCATACAGGGGAGGGACTACACCTTC.

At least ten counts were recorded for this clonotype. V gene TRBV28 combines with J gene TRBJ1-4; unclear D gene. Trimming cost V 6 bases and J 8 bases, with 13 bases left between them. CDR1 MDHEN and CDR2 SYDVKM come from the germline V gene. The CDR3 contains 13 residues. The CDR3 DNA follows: TGTGCCAGCAGGTTAGGGAATACCGAAAAACTGTTTTTT. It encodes CASRLGNTEKLFF.

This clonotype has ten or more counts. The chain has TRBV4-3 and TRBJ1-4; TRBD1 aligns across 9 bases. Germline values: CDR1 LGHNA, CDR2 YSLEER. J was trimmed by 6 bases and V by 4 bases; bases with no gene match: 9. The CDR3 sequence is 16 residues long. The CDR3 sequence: CASSPGRDRVYEKLFF. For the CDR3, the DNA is TGCGCCAGCAGCCCGGGACGGGACAGGGTATATGAAAAACTGTTTTTT.

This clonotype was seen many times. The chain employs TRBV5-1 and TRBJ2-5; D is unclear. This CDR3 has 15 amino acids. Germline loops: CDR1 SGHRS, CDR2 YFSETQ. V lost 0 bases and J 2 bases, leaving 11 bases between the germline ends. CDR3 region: CASSLGTVLQETQYF. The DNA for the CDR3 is TGCGCCAGCAGCTTGGGTACAGTTCTACAAGAGACCCAGTACTTC.

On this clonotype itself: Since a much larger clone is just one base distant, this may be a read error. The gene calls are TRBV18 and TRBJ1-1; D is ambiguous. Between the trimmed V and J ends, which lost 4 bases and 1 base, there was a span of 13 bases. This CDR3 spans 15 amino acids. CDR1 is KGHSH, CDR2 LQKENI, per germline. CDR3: CASSLAGNQNTEAFF. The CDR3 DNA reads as TGTGCCAGCTCACTGGCGGGCAACCAGAACACTGAAGCTTTCTTT.

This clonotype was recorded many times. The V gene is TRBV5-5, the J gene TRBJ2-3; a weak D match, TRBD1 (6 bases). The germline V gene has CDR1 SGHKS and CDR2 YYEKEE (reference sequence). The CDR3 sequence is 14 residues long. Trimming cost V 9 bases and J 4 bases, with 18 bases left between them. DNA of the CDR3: TGTGCCACTTCATGGGGACACGAGGCAGATACGCAGTATTTT. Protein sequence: CATSWGHEADTQYF.

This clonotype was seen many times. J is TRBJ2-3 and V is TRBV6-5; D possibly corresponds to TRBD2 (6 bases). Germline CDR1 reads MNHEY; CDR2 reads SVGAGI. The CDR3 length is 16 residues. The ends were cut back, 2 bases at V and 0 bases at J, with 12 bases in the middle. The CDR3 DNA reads TGTGCCAGCAGTTACGAGGGCGGGGTCAGCACAGATACGCAGTATTTT. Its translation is CASSYEGGVSTDTQYF.